This entry lists 10 T cell receptor beta chains sequenced from one sample in a study of regulatory T cells in long-lasting Graves disease (dated by TCRdb to about 2021). The sample's time point label is to be understood as: persistent/refractory GD, antithyroid drugs over 5 years with positive TRAb. RNA was extracted from PBMCs in TRIzol for both TCR sequencing and RNA sequencing. The method behind the library was multiplex PCR. The listed sequencing device is Illumina HiSeq 4000. CDR3 regions were amplified by Arm-PCR with iRepertoire HTBI primers to construct TCR beta libraries. TCRdb cleaned the public reads at Q25 with fastp, built clones with MiXCR and kept in-frame beta chains. Each CDR3 protein appears once, grouped with its most common genes and DNA. The sample contains about 470,000 distinct CDR3 sequences, less than 25% of them found a single time. Of the sample, about 7.8% is held by the ten largest clones.

The starting material was peripheral blood mononuclear cells (PBMCs), obtained when the disease was refractory, from a patient treated with antithyroid drugs. These receptors were collected from a female donor with Graves disease.

This clonotype was seen at least ten times. The chain recombines TRBV27 with TRBJ1-2; the D gene is possibly TRBD1 (5 bases). Germline CDR1 reads MNHEY; CDR2 reads SMNVEV (reference sequence). V was pared by 0 bases and J by 6 bases, with 14 bases between. The CDR3 has 15 amino acids. The CDR3 DNA reads as TGTGCCAGCAGTTTATCTGTCGCAGGGACCGATGGCTACACCTTC. Its protein is CASSLSVAGTDGYTF.

The rearrangement links TRBV4-1 to TRBJ1-2, with a weak D call TRBD1 (5 bases). This CDR3 has 14 residues. V lost 4 bases, J lost 8 bases, and 17 bases lay in between. Germline assignment: CDR1 MGHRA and CDR2 YSYEKL. CDR3 nucleotides: TGCGCCAGCAGCCCCCTGGTCGGGGCCCAGGGCTACACCTTC. Amino acids: CASSPLVGAQGYTF.

This clonotype appeared many times. The V and J genes are TRBV27 and TRBJ1-1, with D maybe TRBD1 (5 bases). Germline V gene data show CDR1 as MNHEY and CDR2 as SMNVEV (reference sequence). Deletions cut 5 bases from V and 0 bases from J, with 13 bases between. CDR3 length equals 15 residues. For the CDR3, the DNA is TGTGCCAGCAGTAGGGACGGGTATATGAACACTGAAGCTTTCTTT. Protein product: CASSRDGYMNTEAFF.

This chain links TRBV5-1 with TRBJ2-2, with 16 bases aligning to TRBD2. This CDR3 contains 18 residues. Germline CDR1 and CDR2: SGHRS and YFSETQ. With V trimmed by 4 bases and J by 4 bases, 7 bases remained unmatched. This CDR3 is CASSEGLAGGPVTGELFF. In DNA, the CDR3 is TGCGCCAGCAGCGAGGGACTAGCGGGAGGGCCGGTCACCGGGGAGCTGTTTTTT.

V gene TRBV6-9 combines with J gene TRBJ1-2; a possible D gene is TRBD1 (6 bases). The V end lost 3 bases, the J end lost 3 bases, and 20 bases lay between the germline ends. The CDR3 covers 17 residues. From germline, CDR1 is MNHGY and CDR2 SVAAGI. The CDR3 coding sequence is TGTGCCAGCAGTTACCCCACCCACAGGGTGGGAGACTATGGCTACACCTTC. It translates to CASSYPTHRVGDYGYTF.

The rearrangement links TRBV28 to TRBJ1-2, with 10 bases aligning to TRBD1. The CDR3 sequence is 16 residues long. CDR1 is MDHEN, CDR2 SYDVKM, per germline. The V and J ends lost 5 bases and 2 bases, in that order; junction bases with no gene match: 8. The CDR3 bases are TGTGCCAGCAGTGCGTTCGGACAGGGGGAAAACTATGGCTACACCTTC. Its translation is CASSAFGQGENYGYTF.

This clonotype was picked up many times. The chain carries TRBV7-8 and TRBJ2-7, with a tentative D call TRBD1 (6 bases). Germline CDR1 and CDR2: SGHVS and FQNEAQ. V lost 4 bases to trimming and J lost 4 bases, with 17 bases between them. This CDR3 region has 15 residues. The CDR3 bases are TGTGCCAGCAGCTCCTGGGACACGGGTTTGTACGAGCAGTACTTC. Amino acids: CASSSWDTGLYEQYF.

On this clonotype: Given a much more abundant clone one base away, this may be a read error. The rearrangement uses TRBV2 and TRBJ2-2; D possibly corresponds to TRBD2 (6 bases). Trimming shortened V by 6 bases and J by 1 base, and 12 bases separated the two germline ends. Germline values: CDR1 SNHLY, CDR2 FYNNEI. The CDR3 has 15 residues. CDR3 nucleotide sequence: TGTGCCAGCAGGTCCGGGACTTTGAACACCGGGGAGCTGTTTTTT. Residues: CASRSGTLNTGELFF.

This clonotype was detected a few times. The chain joins TRBV7-8 to TRBJ1-2; the D gene is possibly TRBD1 (6 bases). Germline CDR1 and CDR2: SGHVS and FQNEAQ. V lost 2 bases and J 7 bases, leaving 20 bases between the germline ends. This CDR3 contains 16 residues. For the CDR3, the DNA is TGTGCCAGCAGCTTATCCCAGGGGTGGGACCTAGGTGGCTACACCTTC. It encodes CASSLSQGWDLGGYTF.

This chain links TRBV18 with TRBJ2-1, with TRBD2 identical over 7 bases. CDR3 length equals 16 residues. Trimming cost V 1 base and J 1 base; bases outside gene matches: 4. Germline values: CDR1 KGHSH, CDR2 LQKENI. This CDR3 is CASSPRGRASYNEQFF. DNA of the CDR3: TGTGCCAGCTCACCACGAGGGAGGGCTTCCTACAATGAGCAGTTCTTC.